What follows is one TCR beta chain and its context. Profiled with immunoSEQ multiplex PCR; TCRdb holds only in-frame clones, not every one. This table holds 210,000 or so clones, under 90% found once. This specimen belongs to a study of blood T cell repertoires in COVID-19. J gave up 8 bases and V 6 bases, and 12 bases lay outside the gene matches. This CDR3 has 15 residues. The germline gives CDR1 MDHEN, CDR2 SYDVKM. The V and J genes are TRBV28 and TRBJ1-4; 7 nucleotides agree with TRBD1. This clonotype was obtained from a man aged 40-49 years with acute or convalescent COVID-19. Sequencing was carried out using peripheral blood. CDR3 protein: CASSDLRDRREKLFF. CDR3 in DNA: TGTGCCAGCAGCGACCTCCGGGACAGAAGAGAAAAACTGTTTTTT.